A single T cell receptor beta chain is shown here with its context. The data were obtained in a study of T-cell memory formation after mild COVID-19. About the study: Most TCR clusters belonged to a single donor.

TCRdb used MiXCR to reprocess the 5' RACE reads, holding one entry per CDR3 protein. The table lists 530,000 or so distinct CDR3 sequences, roughly 17% of them singletons. Germline values: CDR1 MNHEY, CDR2 SVGEGT. The CDR3 consists of 13 residues. Between the trimmed V and J ends, which lost 3 bases and 8 bases, there was a span of 12 bases. The chain employs TRBV6-2 or TRBV6-3 and TRBJ2-3; D remains ambiguous. Material for sequencing was PBMCs or a T cell subset sorted from them (not recorded which). This sequence was found in an adult woman who had mild COVID-19 (a few samples of this study predate the infection). Cell type and time point are not known. The CDR3 loop is CASSYLFGTTQYF. DNA of the CDR3: TGTGCCAGCAGTTATCTGTTTGGAACTACGCAGTATTTT.